The T cell receptor (beta chain) described here comes from a study of cytomegalovirus exposure and HLA in healthy donors. Whole-study context: An early release of data contained about 85 million unique TCRs, which came from HLA-typed donors. Study-wide points: Researchers reported in a later analysis that common viral pathogens appeared linked to several top clusters. CMV serostatus was the only recorded immune exposure for donors. As a later analysis revealed, most CMV-associated TCR beta chains appeared HLA-restricted.

CDR1 and CDR2 from the germline V gene are SGDLS and YYNGEE. CDR3 length: 15 residues. Losses at the gene ends were 3 bases for V and 5 bases for J; bases not matched to a gene: 10. This clone has only a few counts. Antigen unknown. Both 60 Vbeta primers and 13 Jbeta primers went into the PCR. Method: immunoSEQ multiplex PCR; TCRdb's copy keeps in-frame clones and lacks some. The table records 100,000 or so clones, over 80% of them present only once. The chain recombines TRBV9 with TRBJ1-1, with TRBD1 identical over 7 bases. This TCR derives from a man younger than 35 in good health and CMV-seronegative. The source material was PBMCs. In DNA, the CDR3 is TGTGCCAGCAGCGCCTCTCACAGGGGAGGTACTGAAGCTTTCTTT. Protein sequence: CASSASHRGGTEAFF.